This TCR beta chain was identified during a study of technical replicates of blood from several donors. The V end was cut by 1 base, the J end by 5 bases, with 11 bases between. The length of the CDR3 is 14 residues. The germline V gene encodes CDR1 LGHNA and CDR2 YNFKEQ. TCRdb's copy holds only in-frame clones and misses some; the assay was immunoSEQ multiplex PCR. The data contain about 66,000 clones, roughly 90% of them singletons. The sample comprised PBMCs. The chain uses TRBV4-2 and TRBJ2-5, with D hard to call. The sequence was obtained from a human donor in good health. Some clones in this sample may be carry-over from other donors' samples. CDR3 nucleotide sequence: TGTGCCAGCAGCCAAGTGTCAGGCGCCGAGACCCAGTACTTC. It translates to CASSQVSGAETQYF.